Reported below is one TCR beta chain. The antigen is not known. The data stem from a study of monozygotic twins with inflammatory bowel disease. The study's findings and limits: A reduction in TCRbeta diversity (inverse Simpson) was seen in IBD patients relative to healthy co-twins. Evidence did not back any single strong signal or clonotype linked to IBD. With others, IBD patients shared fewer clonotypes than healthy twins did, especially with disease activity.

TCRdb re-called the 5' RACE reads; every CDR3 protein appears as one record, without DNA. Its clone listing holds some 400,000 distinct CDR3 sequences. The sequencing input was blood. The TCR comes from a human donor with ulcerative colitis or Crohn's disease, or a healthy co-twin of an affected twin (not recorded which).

The CDR3: CASSIYQVSNNEQFF. The chain recombines TRBV19 with TRBJ2-1. The CDR3 loop spans 15 amino acids. Germline CDR1 reads LNHDA; CDR2 reads SQIVND (reference sequence). The full variable domain, its missing parts supplied by reference TRBV19 and TRBJ2-1, is DGGITQSPKYLFRKEGQNVTLSCEQNLNHDAMYWYRQDPGQGLRLIYYSQIVNDFQKGDIAEGYSVSREKKESFPLTVTSAQKNPTAFYLCASSIYQVSNNEQFFGPGTRLTVL.